The sample holds many counts of the clone carrying this T cell receptor beta chain. MiXCR reprocessed the PCR reads for TCRdb. The sample includes fewer than 50,000 clones, about 15% seen only once; the top ten take over 20%. Each patient came to thyroid surgery without any prior treatment (of any kind). This sample is drawn from a study of metastatic and nonmetastatic thyroid tumors. This receptor was obtained from a female donor with papillary thyroid cancer or a benign thyroid nodule (not recorded which). Some clones in this sample may be carry-over from other donors' samples. Sequenced input: blood.

The CDR3 coding sequence is TGTGCCAGCAGCCTCCTCTATGAGCAGTTCTTC. Translating gives CASSLLYEQFF. This chain links TRBV12-3 or TRBV12-4 with TRBJ2-1; D gene ambiguous. There are 11 residues in the CDR3. Deletions cut 6 bases from V and 8 bases from J, with 8 bases between.